Listed below are T cell receptor beta chains from one sample, sequenced in a study of blood T cells in healthy people across ages. From the 5' RACE reads, TCRdb called clonotypes with MiXCR, one entry per CDR3 protein. The sample includes around 700,000 distinct CDR3 sequences, about 25% of them seen just once. Another study also made use of these data, one on T cells of mothers and their children.

The sample consisted of blood. The receptors were gathered from a boy aged 10-17 years in good health. The CDR3 runs from the conserved cysteine through the conserved F or W. The order of the fields is V gene, J gene, D gene, clone size, CDR3 DNA, CDR3 protein. D genes are given only for firm matches. For some rows the clone size is stated as once, few or many, or as a class when expanded; others skip it.

>TRBV4-1|TRBJ2-5|-|many
TGTGCCAGCAGCCAATCGACAGGCCAAGAGACCCAGTACTTC
CASSQSTGQETQYF
>TRBV3-1|TRBJ2-3|-|-
TGTGCCAGCAGCTCTCTAGGCAGTAGTACAGATACGCAGTATTTT
CASSSLGSSTDTQYF
>TRBV7-9|TRBJ1-2|TRBD1|-
TGTGCCAGCAGCTTAGCGGCAGGGGGTAATGGCTACACCTTC
CASSLAAGGNGYTF
>TRBV7-2|TRBJ2-6|TRBD2|few
TGTGCCAGCAGCCCTCGGACTAGCGGGATTGGCGGGGCCAACGTCCTGACTTTC
CASSPRTSGIGGANVLTF
>TRBV7-9|TRBJ2-5|-|-
TGTGCCGGCAGCTTCCAGGCGAAACAAGAGACCCAGTACTTC
CAGSFQAKQETQYF
>TRBV29-1|TRBJ2-3|TRBD1|few
TGCAGCGTTGGTCCAGCAGGGGGTGTAGATACGCAGTATTTT
CSVGPAGGVDTQYF
>TRBV10-3|TRBJ1-1|-|-
TGTGCCATCCGAGGGACGGACTACACTGAAGCTTTCTTT
CAIRGTDYTEAFF
>TRBV29-1|TRBJ2-7|-|few
TGCAGCGTAATAGTGGGGGTCTACGAGCAGTACTTC
CSVIVGVYEQYF
>TRBV5-1|TRBJ1-2|TRBD1|-
TGCGCCAGCAGCGAAAACCGACAGGGGCGTGACGGCTACACCTTC
CASSENRQGRDGYTF
>TRBV9|TRBJ2-6|-|few
TGTGCCAGCAGCTCCCACCGGGATTCGATCTCTGGGGCCAACGCCCTGACTTTC
CASSSHRDSISGANALTF
>TRBV19|TRBJ2-1|-|-
TGTGCCAGTAGTATTGGGAATAGTAATGAGCAGTTCTTC
CASSIGNSNEQFF
>TRBV15|TRBJ2-7|-|-
TGTGCCACCAGCAAATTAGCGGAGGTCTACGAGCAGTACTTC
CATSKLAEVYEQYF
>TRBV14|TRBJ1-5|-|-
TGTGCCAGACAGGAGGATCAGCCCCAGCATTTT
CARQEDQPQHF
>TRBV10-2|TRBJ2-7|-|few
TGCGCCAGCAGGGACTTGGCCGAGCAGTACTTC
CASRDLAEQYF